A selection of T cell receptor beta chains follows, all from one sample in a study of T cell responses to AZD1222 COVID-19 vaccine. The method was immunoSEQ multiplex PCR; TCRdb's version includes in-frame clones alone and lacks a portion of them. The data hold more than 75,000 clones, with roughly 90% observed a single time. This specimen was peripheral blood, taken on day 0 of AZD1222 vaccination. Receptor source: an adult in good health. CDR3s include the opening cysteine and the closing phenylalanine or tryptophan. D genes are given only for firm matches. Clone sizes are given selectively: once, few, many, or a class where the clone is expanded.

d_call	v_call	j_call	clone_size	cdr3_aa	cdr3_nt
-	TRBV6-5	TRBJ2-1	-	CASIRGWDEQFF	TGTGCCAGCATTAGGGGTTGGGATGAGCAGTTCTTC
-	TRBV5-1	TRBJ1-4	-	CASSLAFRHGEKLFF	TGCGCCAGCAGCTTGGCCTTCAGGCACGGTGAAAAACTGTTTTTT
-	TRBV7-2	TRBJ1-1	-	CASSLGLGLNTEAFF	TGTGCCAGCAGCTTAGGTTTGGGCCTGAACACTGAAGCTTTCTTT
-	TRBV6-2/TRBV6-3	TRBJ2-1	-	CASSFGTRSSYNEQFF	TGTGCCAGCAGTTTCGGGACCAGGAGCTCCTACAATGAGCAGTTCTTC
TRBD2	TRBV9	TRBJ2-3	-	CASSQTSGATTDTQYF	TGTGCCAGCAGCCAGACTAGCGGGGCAACCACAGATACGCAGTATTTT
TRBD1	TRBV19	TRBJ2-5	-	CASSNRQGRETQYF	TGTGCCAGTAGTAACAGACAGGGGAGAGAGACCCAGTACTTC
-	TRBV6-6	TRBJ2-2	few	CASSGGSVFTGELFF	TGTGCCAGCAGTGGCGGTAGCGTCTTCACCGGGGAGCTGTTTTTT
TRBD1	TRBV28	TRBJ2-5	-	CASSLGGTGGQETQYF	TGTGCCAGCAGTTTAGGAGGGACAGGGGGGCAAGAGACCCAGTACTTC
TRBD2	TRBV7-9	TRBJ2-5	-	CASSLAVKREPQETQYF	TGTGCCAGCAGCTTAGCGGTCAAGCGGGAGCCCCAAGAGACCCAGTACTTC
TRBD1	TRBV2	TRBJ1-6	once	CASSEARAGGSPLHF	TGTGCCAGCAGTGAAGCTAGGGCAGGGGGTTCACCCCTCCACTTT
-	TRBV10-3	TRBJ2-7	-	CAISESPRSYEQYF	TGTGCCATCAGTGAGTCACCGCGGTCCTACGAGCAGTACTTC
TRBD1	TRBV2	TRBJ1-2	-	CASSESTGNYGYTF	TGTGCCAGCAGTGAATCGACAGGGAACTATGGCTACACCTTC
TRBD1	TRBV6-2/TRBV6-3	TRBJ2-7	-	CASSYHRDRGLYEQYF	TGTGCCAGCAGTTACCACCGGGACAGGGGGCTCTACGAGCAGTACTTC
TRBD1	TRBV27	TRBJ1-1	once	CASIKGGTGVTEAFF	TGTGCCAGCATCAAAGGGGGGACAGGGGTCACTGAAGCTTTCTTT
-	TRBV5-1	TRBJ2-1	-	CASSLQGIYNEQFF	TGCGCCAGCAGCTTACAGGGAATCTACAATGAGCAGTTCTTC
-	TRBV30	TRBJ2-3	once	CAWILAGDTQYF	TGTGCCTGGATCTTAGCTGGAGATACGCAGTATTTT
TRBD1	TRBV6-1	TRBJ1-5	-	CASSEVRTGVTPQHF	TGTGCCAGCAGTGAAGTTAGGACAGGGGTAACACCCCAGCATTTT
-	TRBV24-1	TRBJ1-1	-	CATSDSGVEAFF	TGTGCCACCAGTGATTCAGGTGTTGAAGCTTTCTTT
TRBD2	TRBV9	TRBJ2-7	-	CASSVDSGNPYEQYF	TGTGCCAGCAGCGTAGATAGCGGGAACCCCTACGAGCAGTACTTC
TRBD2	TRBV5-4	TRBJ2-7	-	CASSLGVAGRYEQYF	TGTGCCAGCAGCTTGGGGGTAGCGGGAAGGTACGAGCAGTACTTC
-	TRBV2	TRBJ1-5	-	CASNPNREQPQHF	TGTGCCAGCAACCCAAACCGGGAACAGCCCCAGCATTTT